This T cell receptor beta chain was recorded in a study of post-analysis software for immune sequencing data. For the study at large: Relapsing-remitting, secondary progressive and progressive-relapsing forms made up the multiple sclerosis disease courses. The study's findings and limits: About five TRBV segments were more frequent in patients than controls; TRBV5-6, TRBV5-1 and TRBV20-1 belonged to this group. Relative to controls, patients with multiple sclerosis showed significantly lower normalized Chao1 diversity.

The CDR3 has 14 amino acids. V gave up 4 bases and J gave up 3 bases, with 13 bases separating them. The germline V gene has CDR1 LGHNA and CDR2 YNFKEQ. This clonotype was picked up a small number of times. Its target is unknown. Each TCR beta cDNA library carried unique molecular identifiers. T cells, about 0.95 to 10 million of them, yielded about half a million cDNA molecules. TCRdb analysed the PCR reads with MiXCR anew, one entry per CDR3 protein. The sample includes roughly 600,000 distinct CDR3 sequences, around 47% of them seen just once. This sequence joins TRBV4-2 and TRBJ2-7, with D possibly being TRBD1 or TRBD2 (6 bases each). The receptor was derived from a girl between 10 and 17 years old with multiple sclerosis. The sequenced sample consisted of blood. This chain's CDR3 is CASSPRLGGYEQYF. The DNA for the CDR3 is TGTGCCAGCAGCCCGAGACTAGGGGGCTACGAGCAGTACTTC.